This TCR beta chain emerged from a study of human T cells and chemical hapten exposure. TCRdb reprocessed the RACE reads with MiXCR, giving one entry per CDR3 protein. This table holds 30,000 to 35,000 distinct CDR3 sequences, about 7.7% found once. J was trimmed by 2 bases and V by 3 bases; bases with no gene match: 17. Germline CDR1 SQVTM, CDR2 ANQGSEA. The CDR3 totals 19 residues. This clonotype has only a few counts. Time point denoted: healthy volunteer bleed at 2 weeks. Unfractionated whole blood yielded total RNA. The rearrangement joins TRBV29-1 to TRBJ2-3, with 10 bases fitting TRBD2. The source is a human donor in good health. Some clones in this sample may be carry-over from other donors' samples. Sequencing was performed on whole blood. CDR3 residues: CSVDWGIGSGRAVTDTQYF. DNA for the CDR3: TGCAGCGTTGATTGGGGCATCGGAAGCGGGAGGGCCGTCACAGATACGCAGTATTTT.